This TCR beta chain was sequenced during a study of blood T cell repertoires in COVID-19. Germline V CDR1 and CDR2: MNHEY, SVGAGI. This CDR3 is 14 amino acids long. V dropped 4 bases and J dropped 0 bases, with 6 bases sitting between them. This clone was detected only a few times. TCRdb's copy holds only in-frame clones and misses some; the assay was immunoSEQ multiplex PCR. The sample lists fewer than 250,000 clones; 83% were seen once. This TCR was recovered from a woman between 50 and 59 years old who had been exposed to COVID-19. The J gene is TRBJ1-4, the V gene TRBV6-5, with D maybe TRBD1 (5 bases). The material sequenced was PBMCs or T cells enriched from blood (not recorded which). CDR3 bases: TGTGCCAGCAGTTTGACAGCAACTAATGAAAAACTGTTTTTT. Protein: CASSLTATNEKLFF.